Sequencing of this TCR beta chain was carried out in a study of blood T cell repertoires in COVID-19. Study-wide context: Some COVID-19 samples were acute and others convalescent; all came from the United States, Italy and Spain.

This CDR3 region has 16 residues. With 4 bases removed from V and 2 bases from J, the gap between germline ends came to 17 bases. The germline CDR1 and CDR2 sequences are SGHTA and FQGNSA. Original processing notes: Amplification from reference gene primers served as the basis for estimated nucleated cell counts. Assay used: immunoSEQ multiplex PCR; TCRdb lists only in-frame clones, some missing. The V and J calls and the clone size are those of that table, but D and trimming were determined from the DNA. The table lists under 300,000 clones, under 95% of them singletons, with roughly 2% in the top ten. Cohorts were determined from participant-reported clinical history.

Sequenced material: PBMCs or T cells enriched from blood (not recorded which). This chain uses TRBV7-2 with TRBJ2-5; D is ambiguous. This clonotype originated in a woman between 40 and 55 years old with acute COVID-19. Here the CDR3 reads CASSSNLLKDQETQYF. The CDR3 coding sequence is TGTGCCAGCAGCTCAAACTTGTTAAAAGATCAAGAGACCCAGTACTTC.